Following are 19 T cell receptor beta chains from one sample sequenced in a study of T-cell memory formation after mild COVID-19. TCRdb fed the 5' RACE reads into MiXCR, producing one record per CDR3 protein. The table lists about 400,000 distinct CDR3 sequences, about 22% of them singletons, with about 12% in the top ten. Material: PBMCs or a T cell subset sorted from them (not recorded which). These receptors were obtained from an adult woman who had mild COVID-19 (a few samples of this study predate the infection). Cell type and time point are not known.

This clonotype was counted between two and nine times. The gene calls are TRBV7-9 and TRBJ1-4; D perhaps matches TRBD1 (6 bases). CDR3 length: 14 amino acids. CDR1 SEHNR and CDR2 FQNEAQ come from the germline V gene (reference sequence). V lost 4 bases, J lost 7 bases, and 13 bases lay in between. As DNA, the CDR3 is TGTGCCAGCAGCTCCATCCAGGGGATTGAAAAACTGTTTTTT. This translates into CASSSIQGIEKLFF.

This clonotype has just a few counts. V usage is TRBV7-9 and J usage is TRBJ1-5; weak D call: TRBD1 (6 bases). Deletions cut 5 bases from V and 1 base from J, with 15 bases between. The CDR3 contains 16 residues. Germline V gene data show CDR1 as SEHNR and CDR2 as FQNEAQ (reference sequence). CDR3 protein: CASSPWGAISNQPQHF. CDR3 bases: TGTGCCAGCAGCCCTTGGGGGGCGATAAGCAATCAGCCCCAGCATTTT.

This clonotype has more than one count but fewer than ten. This chain's CDR3 is CASRHNAEAFF. DNA of the CDR3: TGTGCCAGCAGGCACAACGCTGAAGCTTTCTTT. The chain uses TRBV3-1 and TRBJ1-1; D gene unclear. The CDR3 runs to 11 residues. Germline CDR1 reads LGHDT; CDR2 reads YNNKEL (reference sequence). With 6 bases removed from V and 6 bases from J, the gap between germline ends came to 8 bases.

This clonotype was counted between two and nine times. The chain employs TRBV6-5 and TRBJ2-6; 10 bases align to TRBD1. The CDR3 sequence is 18 residues long. V trimming: 2 bases; J trimming: 2 bases; junction bases outside the gene matches: 6. Germline CDR1 reads MNHEY; CDR2 reads SVGAGI. CDR3 in DNA: TGTGCCAGCAGTTACAGCAGGACAGGGGGAACTGGGGCCAACGTCCTGACTTTC. Its translation is CASSYSRTGGTGANVLTF.

The genes are TRBV7-9 and TRBJ2-7; D is unclear. Germline CDR1 SEHNR, CDR2 FQNEAQ (reference sequence). This CDR3 has 13 residues. V was cut by 5 bases and J by 5 bases, with 13 bases left in between. The CDR3 nucleotides read TGTGCCAGCAGCGGCCTGATTAGGGACGAGCAGTACTTC. Translating gives CASSGLIRDEQYF.

CDR3 region: CASSIAAAGAYNEQFF. The DNA for the CDR3 is TGTGCCAGTAGTATCGCGGCGGCGGGGGCATACAATGAGCAGTTCTTC. The chain links TRBV19 to TRBJ2-1; D is possibly TRBD2 (7 bases). The CDR3 is made up of 16 amino acids. Deletions cut 3 bases from V and 4 bases from J, with 16 bases between. Germline V lookup: CDR1 LNHDA, CDR2 SQIVND (reference sequence).

This clonotype appeared once. The V gene is TRBV5-1, the J gene TRBJ1-1; 11 positions agree with TRBD1. CDR1 is SGHRS and CDR2 is YFSETQ in the germline V gene. CDR3 length: 15 residues. V was clipped by 10 bases and J by 1 base; unmatched bases: 9. CDR3 in DNA: TGCGCCTCGATTACCGGGACAGGGGGGAACACTGAAGCTTTCTTT. Encoded protein: CASITGTGGNTEAFF.

The chain couples TRBV5-4 to TRBJ1-1; D remains ambiguous. The CDR3 totals 12 residues. The germline CDR1 and CDR2 sequences are SGHNT and YYREEE (reference sequence). With 2 bases removed from V and 11 bases from J, the gap between germline ends came to 13 bases. CDR3 region: CASSLFGTGAFF. CDR3 bases: TGTGCCAGCAGCTTATTCGGAACTGGGGCTTTCTTT.

This clonotype came up a few times. The gene calls are TRBV24-1 and TRBJ2-2; weak D call: TRBD2 (5 bases). Trimming cost V 0 bases and J 5 bases, with 6 bases left between them. The CDR3 runs 14 residues. CDR1 and CDR2 (germline): KGHDR, SFDVKD. For the CDR3, the DNA is TGTGCCACCAGTGATTTGGGAGGAACCGGGGAGCTGTTTTTT. Amino acids: CATSDLGGTGELFF.

This rearrangement joins TRBV6-1 to TRBJ1-1; D gene uncertain. Germline V gene data show CDR1 as MNHNS and CDR2 as SASEGT. V lost 6 bases and J 0 bases, leaving 14 bases between the germline ends. This CDR3 has 15 residues. The CDR3 nucleotides read TGTGCCAGCAGCCAGAGTGAGAGGATGAACACTGAAGCTTTCTTT. Residues: CASSQSERMNTEAFF.

This chain links TRBV7-9 with TRBJ2-7, with D unresolved. V shed 3 bases and J shed 5 bases, with 8 bases lying between them. The length of the CDR3 is 12 residues. CDR1 and CDR2 from the germline V gene are SEHNR and FQNEAQ (reference sequence). The CDR3 bases are TGTGCCAGCAGCTTGTCAGGAGACGAGCAGTACTTC. This encodes CASSLSGDEQYF.

This clonotype showed up just a few times. A junction end diverges from the germline sequence, so it may reflect a read error. The CDR3 spells CASSLVPSGDEQFF. The CDR3 DNA is TGTGCTAGCAGCTTAGTTCCTAGCGGGGATGAGCAGTTCTTC. V usage is TRBV7-7 and J usage is TRBJ2-1; TRBD2 matches 9 bases. CDR3 length equals 14 residues. Germline values: CDR1 SSHAT, CDR2 FNYEAQ (reference sequence).

V usage is TRBV20-1 and J usage is TRBJ2-7, with TRBD2 identical over 11 bases. The CDR3 totals 15 residues. Unmatched junction bases numbered 8, after V lost 3 bases and J lost 4 bases. Germline V lookup: CDR1 DFQATT, CDR2 SNEGSKA (reference sequence). The CDR3 loop is CSARSTGTSGYEQYF. The CDR3, as DNA: TGCAGTGCTAGGAGCACCGGGACTAGCGGATACGAGCAGTACTTC.

This clonotype was picked up a small number of times. The CDR3 here is CASSRSDATYNEQFF. CDR3 in DNA: TGTGCCAGCAGCAGGAGCGACGCCACCTACAATGAGCAGTTCTTC. The chain employs TRBV3-1 and TRBJ2-1; D not certain. Trimming took 5 bases from V and 2 from J, leaving 13 bases between them. This CDR3 is built from 15 residues. CDR1 and CDR2 from the germline V gene are LGHDT and YNNKEL (reference sequence).

This clonotype was picked up a small number of times. The rearrangement joins TRBV9 to TRBJ1-3, with 7 nucleotides matching TRBD1. The germline CDR1 and CDR2 sequences are SGDLS and YYNGEE. CDR3 length equals 17 residues. Trimming cost V 4 bases and J 0 bases; bases outside gene matches: 10. The CDR3 sequence is CASSPSGTVLSGNTIYF. CDR3 coding DNA: TGTGCCAGCAGCCCTTCCGGGACAGTGCTCTCTGGAAACACCATATATTTT.

The chain is built from TRBV5-6 and TRBJ1-1; D is possibly TRBD1 (5 bases). The CDR3 extends over 14 amino acids. The V and J ends lost 1 base and 5 bases respectively, with 12 bases between them. Germline CDR1 is SGHDT and CDR2 is YYEEEE. The CDR3 reads CASSLYSGRTEAFF. The CDR3 bases are TGTGCCAGCAGCTTGTATTCAGGGCGGACTGAAGCTTTCTTT. Drawing the rest from reference TRBV5-6 and TRBJ1-1, the complete variable domain is DAGVTQSPTHLIKTRGQQVTLRCSPKSGHDTVSWYQQALGQGPQFIFQYYEEEERQRGNFPDRFSGHQFPNYSSELNVNALLLGDSALYLCASSLYSGRTEAFFGQGTRLTVV.

CDR3 sequence (DNA): TGTGCCAGCAGGGCGGGCAACCAAGAGACCCAGTACTTC. It codes for CASRAGNQETQYF. The V gene is TRBV12-3 or TRBV12-4, the J gene TRBJ2-5; possibly TRBD2 for D (5 bases). Trimming removed 6 bases at V and 0 bases at J, with 8 bases between. The CDR3 loop spans 13 amino acids.

The chain is built from TRBV7-6 and TRBJ2-5; the D is unclear. V shed 1 base and J shed 6 bases, with 6 bases lying between them. The CDR3 loop spans 12 amino acids. Germline CDR1 reads SGHVS; CDR2 reads FNYEAQ. In DNA form, the CDR3 reads TGTGCCAGCAGCTTAGAATCCCAGACCCAGTACTTC. This sequence encodes CASSLESQTQYF.

The chain employs TRBV7-2 and TRBJ2-7, with D possibly matching TRBD1 (7 bases). The CDR3 runs to 13 residues. V lost 5 bases, J lost 3 bases, and 11 bases lay in between. Germline V lookup: CDR1 SGHTA, CDR2 FQGNSA. DNA of the CDR3: TGTGCCAGCAGCGCGGGGACAGACTACGAGCAGTACTTC. The encoded protein is CASSAGTDYEQYF.